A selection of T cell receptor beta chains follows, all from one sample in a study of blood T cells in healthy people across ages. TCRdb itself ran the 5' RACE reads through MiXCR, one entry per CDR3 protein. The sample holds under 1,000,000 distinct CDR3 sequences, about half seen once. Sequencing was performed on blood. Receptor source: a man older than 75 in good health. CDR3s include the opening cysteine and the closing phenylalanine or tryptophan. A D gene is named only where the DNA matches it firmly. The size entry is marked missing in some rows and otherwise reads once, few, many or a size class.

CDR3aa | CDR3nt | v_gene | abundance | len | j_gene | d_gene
CASSYALAGGLYNEQFF | TGTGCCAGCAGTTACGCGCTAGCGGGGGGACTCTACAATGAGCAGTTCTTC | TRBV6-6 | once | 17 | TRBJ2-1 | TRBD2
CSARMGQPATVTQYF | TGCAGTGCTAGGATGGGACAGCCGGCGACAGTGACCCAGTACTTC | TRBV20-1 | . | 15 | TRBJ2-5 | TRBD1
CASSWGLARGQNEQFF | TGTGCCAGCAGTTGGGGACTAGCGAGAGGGCAAAATGAGCAGTTCTTC | TRBV27 | . | 16 | TRBJ2-1 | TRBD2
CASSPDRASYEQFF | TGTGCCAGCAGCCCGGACAGGGCGTCCTACGAGCAGTTCTTC | TRBV7-3 | once | 14 | TRBJ2-1 | TRBD1
CASSQVGPRTSEQYF | TGTGCCAGCAGCCAAGTTGGACCCAGGACCTCCGAGCAGTACTTC | TRBV14 | . | 15 | TRBJ2-7 | .
CASSVLGGSYNEQYF | TGTGCCAGCAGCGTACTAGGGGGCTCCTACAATGAGCAGTACTTC | TRBV9 | . | 15 | TRBJ2-7 | TRBD1
CSAQGTGEGTQYF | TGCAGTGCCCAAGGGACAGGCGAGGGGACCCAGTACTTC | TRBV20-1 | . | 13 | TRBJ2-5 | TRBD1
CASSRGGADYEQYF | TGTGCCAGCAGTCGAGGGGGAGCCGACTACGAGCAGTACTTC | TRBV6-1 | . | 14 | TRBJ2-7 | .
CATDRDRAGGTEAFF | TGTGCCACCGACCGGGACAGGGCCGGGGGCACTGAAGCTTTCTTT | TRBV6-2/TRBV6-3 | . | 15 | TRBJ1-1 | TRBD1
CSAPLAGETGELFF | TGCAGTGCACCCCTGGCGGGAGAAACCGGGGAGCTGTTTTTT | TRBV20-1 | few | 14 | TRBJ2-2 | TRBD2
CASSQSDQPQHF | TGTGCCAGCAGCCAGTCAGATCAGCCCCAGCATTTT | TRBV3-1 | many | 12 | TRBJ1-5 | .
CAIRDSSGANVLTF | TGTGCCATCAGGGACAGCTCTGGGGCCAACGTCCTGACTTTC | TRBV10-3 | few | 14 | TRBJ2-6 | .
CASSVAGLATEAFF | TGTGCCAGCAGTGTGGCAGGGCTGGCCACTGAAGCTTTCTTT | TRBV28 | . | 14 | TRBJ1-1 | .
CASSALTEYQSYEQYF | TGTGCCAGCAGTGCCCTGACTGAGTACCAATCCTACGAGCAGTACTTC | TRBV28 | many | 16 | TRBJ2-7 | .
CASSPGLAVSSTDTQYF | TGCGCCAGCAGCCCGGGACTAGCGGTTTCTAGCACAGATACGCAGTATTTT | TRBV5-1 | . | 17 | TRBJ2-3 | TRBD2
CASSFWDTEETQYF | TGTGCCAGCAGCTTTTGGGACACCGAAGAGACCCAGTACTTC | TRBV11-2 | . | 14 | TRBJ2-5 | .
CASTPRGGYEQYF | TGTGCCAGCACCCCACGGGGGGGTTACGAGCAGTACTTC | TRBV6-2/TRBV6-3 | . | 13 | TRBJ2-7 | TRBD2